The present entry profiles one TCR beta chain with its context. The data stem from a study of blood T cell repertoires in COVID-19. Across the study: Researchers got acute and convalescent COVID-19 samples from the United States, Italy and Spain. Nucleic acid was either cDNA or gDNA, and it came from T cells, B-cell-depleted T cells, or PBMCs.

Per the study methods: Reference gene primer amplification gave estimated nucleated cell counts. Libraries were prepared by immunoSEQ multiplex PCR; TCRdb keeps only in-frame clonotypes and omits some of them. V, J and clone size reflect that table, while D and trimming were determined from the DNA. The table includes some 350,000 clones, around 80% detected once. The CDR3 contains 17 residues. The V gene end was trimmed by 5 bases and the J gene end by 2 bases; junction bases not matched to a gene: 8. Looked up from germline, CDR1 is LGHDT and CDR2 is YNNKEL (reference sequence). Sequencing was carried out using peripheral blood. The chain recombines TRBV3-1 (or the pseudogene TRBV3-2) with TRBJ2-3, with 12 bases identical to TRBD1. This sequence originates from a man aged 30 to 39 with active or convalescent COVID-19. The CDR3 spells CASSVPGQGAITDTQYF. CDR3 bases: TGTGCCAGCAGCGTCCCGGGACAGGGGGCGATCACAGATACGCAGTATTTT.